The sequence of this T cell receptor beta chain was determined in a study of T cells after yellow fever vaccination. At the level of the study: Each low-cell-number fraction was prepared by means of SMART-Seq v4 Ultra Low Input.

Study-wide points: Clones that expanded after primary vaccination mostly reappeared after the booster (less than 98% CD4, around 87% CD8). Overlap between CD4 and CD8 compartments was detected for a small share of clonotypes.

Many counts were recorded for this clonotype. The antigen remains unidentified. The CDR3 covers 15 residues. Germline V gene lookup returns CDR1 SGHRS and CDR2 YFSETQ. Trimming cost V 4 bases and J 2 bases; bases outside gene matches: 3. Conversion of TCR transcripts into cDNA relied on 5'RACE template switching, which added a universal primer site and UMIs. Each CDR3 protein gets one entry after TCRdb re-called the 5' RACE reads with MiXCR. Here the sample spans nearly 350,000 distinct CDR3 sequences, around 8.1% being singletons. The receptor's source is a man between 18 and 29 years old who received the YFV17D yellow fever vaccine. The sample was PBMCs, taken about 41 days after the first yellow fever vaccination. The gene calls are TRBV5-1 and TRBJ2-3; 11 bases agree with TRBD1. This CDR3 reads CASSPGQGVTDTQYF. CDR3 coding DNA: TGCGCCAGCAGCCCGGGACAGGGGGTCACAGATACGCAGTATTTT.